These T cell receptor beta chains were read from a single sample in a study of a mutant IDH1 vaccine in newly diagnosed glioma. Only in-frame clones appear in the TCRdb table, and some are missing; sequencing was by immunoSEQ multiplex PCR. This sample has 110,000 or so clones, with about nine tenths found just once. For these TCRs, the target antigens are not known. The sequenced sample was PBMCs, obtained from a glioma patient whose treatment included an IDH1 peptide vaccine. These receptors all come from a woman in her forties or fifties with glioma. The CDR3 runs from the conserved cysteine through the conserved F or W. Each record gives: clone size, V gene, J gene, CDR3 length, D gene, CDR3 DNA, CDR3 protein. The D gene is left open where the match is weak. A row's size may be missing; if present it is once, few, many or a size class.

>.|TRBV14|TRBJ2-1|11|.
TGTGCCAGCAGCACAGGCCGGGAGCAGTTCTTC
CASSTGREQFF
>.|TRBV7-9|TRBJ2-7|14|TRBD1
TGTGCCAGCAGCTCCCGGGACAGAAACTACGAGCAGTACTTC
CASSSRDRNYEQYF
>few|TRBV2|TRBJ1-6|13|TRBD1
TGTGCCAGTGTGGGGACAGGGGATTCACCCCTCCACTTT
CASVGTGDSPLHF
>.|TRBV11-2|TRBJ1-2|12|.
TGTGCCAGCAGCTTTTTGGACTATGGCTACACCTTC
CASSFLDYGYTF
>.|TRBV19|TRBJ1-3|14|.
TGTGCCAGTAGTATGGGGGACGGTCAAAACACCATATATTTT
CASSMGDGQNTIYF
>.|TRBV18|TRBJ1-6|17|.
TGTGCCAGCTCACCAAGCGTGGGGGGCCGGGTTAATTCACCCCTCCACTTT
CASSPSVGGRVNSPLHF
>.|TRBV5-1|TRBJ1-3|14|.
TGCGCCAGCAGCCCGGGAGGGGAAGGAAACACCATATATTTT
CASSPGGEGNTIYF
>.|TRBV5-4|TRBJ2-1|15|TRBD1
TGTGCCAGCAGCAACCGGGACAGGATATACAATGAGCAGTTCTTC
CASSNRDRIYNEQFF
>few|TRBV19|TRBJ1-1|15|TRBD1
TGTGCCAGTAGTATTCCGGGACAGGGAAACACTGAAGCTTTCTTT
CASSIPGQGNTEAFF
>.|TRBV5-1|TRBJ2-2|17|.
TGCGCCAGCAGCTTGGTATTAGGAAGGCCGAACACCGGGGAGCTGTTTTTT
CASSLVLGRPNTGELFF